This TCR beta chain originates from a study of shared clonotypes between healthy human individuals. Study overall: Three CD4 naive, three CD4 memory, two CD8 naive and one CD8 memory plate were used per donor.

There were no recent acute infections or vaccinations among the donors, who were healthy HIV-negative adults. Profiled with immunoSEQ multiplex PCR; TCRdb holds only in-frame clones, not every one. The sample shows hundreds of thousands of clones, around 72% of them seen only once. Germline lookup yields CDR1 SGHRS and CDR2 YFSETQ. The CDR3 consists of 16 residues. The germline V and J ends were trimmed by 3 bases and 6 bases, with 19 bases remaining between them. This TCR was recovered from a woman in her 30s in good health. The chain carries TRBV5-1 and TRBJ2-1; possibly TRBD2 for D (5 bases). Sequenced input: memory CD4+ T cells sorted from blood. Described subset: CD45RA-negative fraction. In DNA form, the CDR3 reads TGCGCCAGCAGCTGGAGCGTCGGGGTAGGTGGCAATGAGCAGTTCTTC. Its translation: CASSWSVGVGGNEQFF. Variable domain in full (rest from reference TRBV5-1 and TRBJ2-1): KAGVTQTPRYLIKTRGQQVTLSCSPISGHRSVSWYQQTPGQGLQFLFEYFSETQRNKGNFPGRFSGRQFSNSRSEMNVSTLELGDSALYLCASSWSVGVGGNEQFFGPGTRLTVL.